Below, 32 T cell receptor beta chains from the same sample are listed, as sequenced in a study of OX40 agonist ivuxolimab in advanced cancers. Clones were sequenced by immunoSEQ multiplex PCR, and TCRdb holds only the in-frame ones, with some missing. The sample contains about 100,000 clones, more than 75% of which appear only once. The sample was CD4+ or CD8+ T cells sorted from blood, taken in a trial of the OX40 agonist ivuxolimab. These TCRs come from an adult with an advanced solid tumor such as melanoma, head and neck, liver or kidney cancer.

This sequence joins TRBV5-1 and TRBJ2-3; no clear D. V dropped 4 bases and J dropped 2 bases, with 8 bases sitting between them. This CDR3 is built from 13 residues. Germline CDR1 and CDR2: SGHRS and YFSETQ. The CDR3 loop reads CASSKVPTDTQYF. The CDR3 DNA sequence: TGCGCCAGCAGCAAAGTACCCACAGATACGCAGTATTTT.

The J gene is TRBJ2-1, the V gene TRBV5-1, with D perhaps TRBD2 (6 bases). Germline V gives CDR1 SGHRS, CDR2 YFSETQ. The germline V and J ends were trimmed by 5 bases and 2 bases, with 17 bases remaining between them. This CDR3 is built from 16 residues. The CDR3 nucleotides read TGCGCCAGCAGAGCCGGGACTCGAGCCCCCTACAATGAGCAGTTCTTC. As protein: CASRAGTRAPYNEQFF.

The chain joins TRBV27 to TRBJ1-1; possibly TRBD1 for D (5 bases). Germline-derived CDR1 and CDR2 are MNHEY and SMNVEV (reference sequence). The CDR3 totals 12 residues. Trimming stripped 10 bases from V and 5 bases from J, with 14 bases between. CDR3 region: CATQGRGTEAFF. The CDR3 region has the DNA TGTGCCACCCAGGGCCGGGGGACTGAAGCTTTCTTT.

The rearrangement links TRBV5-1 to TRBJ1-6, with D possibly matching TRBD1 (6 bases). The germline V gene has CDR1 SGHRS and CDR2 YFSETQ. The CDR3 is made up of 13 amino acids. The germline V and J ends were trimmed by 4 bases and 11 bases, with 13 bases remaining between them. CDR3 in amino acids: CASSLGGEAPLHF. The CDR3, as DNA: TGCGCCAGCAGCCTAGGGGGGGAAGCACCCCTCCACTTT.

This chain links TRBV7-9 with TRBJ2-7, with D possibly TRBD1 on 6 matching bases. CDR1 and CDR2 (germline): SEHNR, FQNEAQ (reference sequence). The CDR3 extends over 14 amino acids. Trimming removed 0 bases at V and 3 bases at J, with 9 bases between. CDR3 sequence (DNA): TGTGCCAGCAGCTTAGCCGGACAGCACTACGAGCAGTACTTC. Translated, it gives CASSLAGQHYEQYF.

This clone was detected only once. The CDR3 coding sequence is TGTGCCAGCAGCTCAAGCCAGGGTGCTGGAAACACCATATATTTT. This sequence encodes CASSSSQGAGNTIYF. The rearrangement uses TRBV11-2 and TRBJ1-3; tentative D call: TRBD1 (5 bases). CDR1 and CDR2 from the germline V gene are SGHAT and FQNNGV. CDR3 length: 15 residues. V was trimmed by 4 bases and J by 2 bases, leaving 12 bases between them. Full variable domain (outside the CDR3, taken from reference TRBV11-2 and TRBJ1-3): EAGVAQSPRYKIIEKRQSVAFWCNPISGHATLYWYQQILGQGPKLLIQFQNNGVVDDSQLPKDRFSAERLKGVDSTLKIQPAKLEDSAVYLCASSSSQGAGNTIYFGEGSWLTVV.

V is TRBV6-6 and J is TRBJ2-3; TRBD2 agrees at 7 bases. Germline values: CDR1 MNHNY, CDR2 SVGAGI (reference sequence). The CDR3 runs 14 residues. V trimming: 6 bases; J trimming: 2 bases; junction bases outside the gene matches: 5. The CDR3 bases are TGTGCCAGCAGAGCTAGCGGCCCCACAGATACGCAGTATTTT. Its translation is CASRASGPTDTQYF.

J is TRBJ2-3 and V is TRBV7-6, with D unclear. The CDR3 is 16 amino acids. The V and J ends lost 0 bases and 0 bases respectively, with 10 bases between them. Germline V CDR1 and CDR2: SGHVS, FNYEAQ. This chain's CDR3 is CASSLAHAVSTDTQYF. The CDR3 DNA sequence: TGTGCCAGCAGCTTAGCGCATGCAGTTAGCACAGATACGCAGTATTTT.

CDR3 region: CASSFGGTYEQYF. CDR3 DNA sequence: TGTGCCAGCAGCTTTGGGGGAACCTACGAGCAGTACTTC. V usage is TRBV7-9 and J usage is TRBJ2-7; either TRBD1 or TRBD2 may fit D (5 bases each). The germline gives CDR1 SEHNR, CDR2 FQNEAQ (reference sequence). The CDR3 runs to 13 residues. Between the trimmed V and J ends, which lost 3 bases and 2 bases, there was a span of 8 bases.

This chain connects TRBV27 to TRBJ1-6, with TRBD1 as a possible D gene (5 bases). The germline gives CDR1 MNHEY, CDR2 SMNVEV (reference sequence). The ends were cut back, 6 bases at V and 5 bases at J, with 14 bases in the middle. The length of the CDR3 is 15 residues. CDR3 protein: CASSEGRVDNSPLHF. For the CDR3, the DNA is TGTGCCAGCAGCGAGGGGAGGGTAGATAATTCACCCCTCCACTTT.

J is TRBJ1-3 and V is TRBV18; D uncertain. Germline values: CDR1 KGHSH, CDR2 LQKENI. The germline V and J ends were trimmed by 0 bases and 2 bases, with 5 bases remaining between them. The CDR3 consists of 14 residues. The CDR3 nucleotides read TGTGCCAGCTCACCACCTGTTACTGGAAACACCATATATTTT. This gives the protein CASSPPVTGNTIYF.

The CDR3, as DNA: TGTGCCACGGGACTAGCGGTGACAGATACGCAGTATTTT. This encodes CATGLAVTDTQYF. The chain joins TRBV11-1 to TRBJ2-3; 11 bases agree with TRBD2. This CDR3 is 13 amino acids long. CDR1 and CDR2 from the germline V gene are SGHAT and FQDESV (reference sequence). Unmatched junction bases numbered 3, after V lost 10 bases and J lost 3 bases.

A few counts support this clone. V usage is TRBV2 and J usage is TRBJ2-3; perhaps D is TRBD1 or TRBD2 (5 bases each). Trimming removed 5 bases at V and 9 bases at J, with 15 bases between. Germline V gene sequence: CDR1 SNHLY, CDR2 FYNNEI. The CDR3 contains 13 residues. This chain's CDR3 is CASSSIPRGTQYF. The CDR3 region has the DNA TGTGCCAGCAGTTCAATCCCCCGGGGCACGCAGTATTTT.

This sequence joins TRBV9 and TRBJ2-1, with 13 bases identical to TRBD2. The V segment lost 0 bases and the J segment 10 bases; nucleotides outside the gene matches: 4. The germline V gene encodes CDR1 SGDLS and CDR2 YYNGEE. The CDR3 runs 15 residues. CDR3 coding DNA: TGTGCCAGCAGCGTAGTTGGGACTAGCGGGGTCGAGCAGTTCTTC. Amino acid sequence: CASSVVGTSGVEQFF.

V gene TRBV28 combines with J gene TRBJ1-2; D remains ambiguous. The germline V and J ends were trimmed by 10 bases and 3 bases, with 18 bases remaining between them. The V gene's germline CDR1 is MDHEN and CDR2 SYDVKM. There are 14 residues in the CDR3. The CDR3 is CATLIFADDYGYTF. The CDR3 nucleotides read TGTGCCACCCTAATTTTTGCAGACGACTATGGCTACACCTTC.

The chain combines TRBV7-2 with TRBJ1-2; D gene ambiguous. Germline CDR1 and CDR2: SGHTA and FQGNSA. CDR3 length: 14 amino acids. V was trimmed by 1 base and J by 2 bases, leaving 8 bases between them. CDR3 loop: CASSLGNVNYGYTF. The CDR3 DNA is TGTGCCAGCAGCTTAGGGAACGTGAACTATGGCTACACCTTC.

V and J are TRBV18 and TRBJ1-3; D uncertain. Germline loops: CDR1 KGHSH, CDR2 LQKENI. V was cut by 2 bases and J by 0 bases, with 11 bases left in between. The CDR3 is 16 amino acids. Written as DNA, the CDR3 is TGTGCCAGCTCACCAGGTACACCTGCCTCTGGAAACACCATATATTTT. This translates into CASSPGTPASGNTIYF.

The gene calls are TRBV7-6 and TRBJ2-2; no clear D gene. CDR3 size: 18 residues. V was shortened by 2 bases and J by 6 bases, with 22 bases between the two germline ends. Germline CDR1 is SGHVS and CDR2 is FNYEAQ. The CDR3 nucleotides are TGTGCCAGCAGCTTAAAGGACCGGTCGGCTGCCACGGCCGGGGAGCTGTTTTTT. As protein: CASSLKDRSAATAGELFF.

The rearrangement links TRBV5-1 to TRBJ2-7; D gene unclear. CDR1 and CDR2 (germline): SGHRS, YFSETQ. This CDR3 region has 14 residues. V was clipped by 0 bases and J by 0 bases, with 7 bases between them. The CDR3: CASSLDPTSYEQYF. The CDR3 DNA follows: TGCGCCAGCAGCTTGGATCCGACCTCCTACGAGCAGTACTTC.

The V gene is TRBV2, the J gene TRBJ1-2; TRBD1 agrees at 8 bases. Germline trimming cut 6 bases from V and 8 bases from J; bases unmatched to any gene: 8. Germline V gives CDR1 SNHLY, CDR2 FYNNEI. The CDR3 runs 13 residues. CDR3 sequence (DNA): TGTGCCAGCAGCCTTCTACAGGGGGGAGGCTACACCTTC. It is translated as CASSLLQGGGYTF.

This chain uses TRBV7-2 with TRBJ1-1; D may be TRBD1 (5 bases). Trimming stripped 4 bases from V and 0 bases from J, with 12 bases between. This CDR3 contains 15 residues. Germline-derived CDR1 and CDR2 are SGHTA and FQGNSA. The CDR3 DNA sequence: TGTGCCAGCAGCTACTCCGGGACGGTGAACACTGAAGCTTTCTTT. Translation gives CASSYSGTVNTEAFF.

This chain connects TRBV7-3 to TRBJ2-5; D ambiguous. In germline, CDR1 is SGHTA, CDR2 FQGTGA. V was trimmed by 5 bases and J by 5 bases, leaving 12 bases between them. CDR3 length: 13 residues. The CDR3 bases are TGTGCCAGCAGCAATAGTTATGCTGAGACCCAGTACTTC. Translated, it gives CASSNSYAETQYF.

J is TRBJ2-2 and V is TRBV7-2, with 10 positions matching TRBD2. Per the germline V gene, CDR1 is SGHTA and CDR2 is FQGNSA. The CDR3 loop spans 15 amino acids. V shed 2 bases and J 5 bases; nucleotides not matched to a gene: 2. CDR3 loop: CASSLISGGTGELFF. The CDR3 DNA sequence: TGTGCCAGCAGCTTAATTAGCGGGGGGACCGGGGAGCTGTTTTTT.

The rearrangement joins TRBV29-1 to TRBJ2-5; TRBD1 is a possible D gene (5 bases). The germline gives CDR1 SQVTM, CDR2 ANQGSEA. The CDR3 is 12 amino acids. Trimming stripped 4 bases from V and 9 bases from J, with 15 bases between. The CDR3, as DNA: TGCAGCGTTGGTGGGGCAGGGATGCCCCAGTACTTC. It specifies CSVGGAGMPQYF.

The chain recombines TRBV18 with TRBJ2-6, with D perhaps being TRBD1 or TRBD2 (5 bases each). V lost 3 bases and J 2 bases, leaving 14 bases between the germline ends. Germline-derived CDR1 and CDR2 are KGHSH and LQKENI. This CDR3 is 17 amino acids long. The CDR3 protein is CASSPTGAMAGANVLTF. CDR3 nucleotide sequence: TGTGCCAGCTCACCGACCGGGGCCATGGCTGGGGCCAACGTCCTGACTTTC.

This chain uses TRBV6-6 with TRBJ2-4, with D possibly being TRBD1 (6 bases). Germline V lookup: CDR1 MNHNY, CDR2 SVGAGI (reference sequence). Trimming removed 0 bases from V and 7 bases from J, with 13 bases in between. This CDR3 is built from 15 residues. The CDR3 DNA is TGTGCCAGCAGTTACTCGATTCTCCAGGGGAACATTCAGTACTTC. Translation: CASSYSILQGNIQYF.

The chain has TRBV6-1 and TRBJ1-5; the D is unclear. This CDR3 is built from 15 residues. The V and J ends lost 7 bases and 7 bases respectively, with 20 bases between them. Germline V CDR1 and CDR2: MNHNS, SASEGT. CDR3 nucleotides: TGTGCCAGCAAGAGAGAGGCATCCCTCGACCAGCCCCAGCATTTT. Translation: CASKREASLDQPQHF.

This chain links TRBV7-9 with TRBJ1-1, with D unclear. Germline CDR1 is SEHNR and CDR2 is FQNEAQ (reference sequence). The CDR3 spans 13 residues. Trimming took off 6 bases at V and 4 bases at J, with 12 bases between the two ends. CDR3 protein: CASSSMEGTEAFF. CDR3 in DNA: TGTGCCAGCAGTTCAATGGAGGGCACTGAAGCTTTCTTT.

This sequence joins TRBV27 and TRBJ2-7, with 11 bases that match TRBD2. Germline trimming cut 5 bases from V and 2 bases from J; bases unmatched to any gene: 8. This CDR3 has 16 residues. Germline CDR1 MNHEY, CDR2 SMNVEV (reference sequence). DNA of the CDR3: TGTGCCAGCAGTCTACCTGGACTAGCGGGCGCCTACGAGCAGTACTTC. This translates into CASSLPGLAGAYEQYF.

This clone was seen a single time. This chain uses TRBV6-1 with TRBJ2-3; D is possibly TRBD1 (5 bases). CDR1 is MNHNS, CDR2 SASEGT, per germline. The CDR3 runs 13 residues. V lost 5 bases and J lost 2, with 8 bases in between. The CDR3 sequence is CASSQQDTDTQYF. CDR3 sequence (DNA): TGTGCCAGCAGTCAACAGGACACAGATACGCAGTATTTT.

This clone showed up just once. The chain recombines TRBV29-1 with TRBJ2-1, with TRBD1 as a possible D gene (6 bases). The CDR3 runs 14 residues. The V end was cut by 5 bases, the J end by 2 bases, with 13 bases between. The germline V gene has CDR1 SQVTM and CDR2 ANQGSEA. As DNA, the CDR3 is TGCAGCGTTACAGGGAGTGAGACCTACAATGAGCAGTTCTTC. Its translation is CSVTGSETYNEQFF.

The chain is built from TRBV18 and TRBJ2-7; D is ambiguous. The germline V and J ends were trimmed by 1 base and 3 bases, with 4 bases remaining between them. CDR3 length equals 12 residues. Germline CDR1 and CDR2: KGHSH and LQKENI. The CDR3 region has the DNA TGTGCCAGCTCACCACGGAGCTACGAGCAGTACTTC. Amino acids: CASSPRSYEQYF.